In its sample, the clone carrying this TCR beta chain was seen many times. Antigen specificity is unknown. The data originate from a study of identical twins. A single record per CDR3 protein comes from TCRdb applying MiXCR to the 5' RACE reads. In the table there are roughly 250,000 distinct CDR3 sequences, 11% to 15% of which are singletons. Study findings and constraints: A lower insertion count was a feature of abundant cord blood beta clonotypes, with no such feature in memory repertoires.

The V gene's germline CDR1 is SGHDT and CDR2 YYEEEE. The V end lost 2 bases, the J end lost 6 bases, and 14 bases lay between the germline ends. CDR3 length: 14 residues. This sequence was found in a woman under 30 in good health. Sequencing was carried out using memory (CD45RO+) T cells sorted from blood. V and J are TRBV5-6 and TRBJ1-2, with D uncertain. The CDR3 sequence: CASSLWGVFNGYTF. CDR3 DNA: TGTGCCAGCAGCTTATGGGGAGTTTTCAATGGCTACACCTTC.